This passage covers 23 T cell receptor beta chains from one sample sequenced in a study of blood T cell repertoires in COVID-19. Data came from immunoSEQ multiplex PCR; TCRdb stores just in-frame clones and leaves some out. This sample has approximately 220,000 clones; approximately 92% occur once, and the top ten carry 3.5%. Sequenced: PBMCs or T cells enriched from blood (not recorded which). These receptors were obtained from a young woman in a cohort exposed to, infected with or recovered from COVID-19 (not recorded which).

This clone was counted between two and nine times. The V and J genes are TRBV28 and TRBJ1-2; no clear D gene. CDR3 length equals 16 residues. V shed 5 bases and J shed 3 bases, with 19 bases lying between them. CDR1 is MDHEN and CDR2 is SYDVKM in the germline V gene. In DNA form, the CDR3 reads TGTGCCAGCAGTCCCCGGGAGGACTGGTTGTACTATGGCTACACCTTC. Protein sequence: CASSPREDWLYYGYTF.

The chain is built from TRBV6-5 and TRBJ2-3; weak D call: TRBD1 (6 bases). The CDR3 covers 15 residues. Germline V CDR1 and CDR2: MNHEY, SVGAGI. Between the trimmed V and J ends, which lost 2 bases and 0 bases, there was a span of 9 bases. CDR3 DNA: TGTGCCAGCAGTTACGGGGGCGGAAGCACAGATACGCAGTATTTT. Translated: CASSYGGGSTDTQYF.

V gene TRBV5-4 combines with J gene TRBJ1-5; 8 nucleotides match TRBD1. The CDR3 sequence is 17 residues long. J gave up 5 bases and V 0 bases, and 10 bases lay outside the gene matches. In germline, CDR1 is SGHNT, CDR2 YYREEE (reference sequence). The CDR3 DNA reads as TGTGCCAGCAGCTTGGAACAGGGGGTAAGAGGGTATCAGCCCCAGCATTTT. As protein: CASSLEQGVRGYQPQHF.

J is TRBJ2-1 and V is TRBV30; D perhaps matches TRBD1 (6 bases). The CDR3 sequence is 16 residues long. V was trimmed by 2 bases and J by 0 bases, leaving 14 bases between them. Germline assignment: CDR1 GTSNPN and CDR2 SVGIG (reference sequence). CDR3 bases: TGTGCCTGGAGTCTCCCCGGACAGAGCTCCTACAATGAGCAGTTCTTC. Protein: CAWSLPGQSSYNEQFF.

The chain combines TRBV30 with TRBJ2-7; 7 bases line up with TRBD2. The length of the CDR3 is 15 residues. Trimming at V came to 1 base and at J to 5 bases, leaving 11 bases not matched to a gene. The germline CDR1 and CDR2 sequences are GTSNPN and SVGIG (reference sequence). CDR3 protein: CAWSGSAGVGNEQYF. The CDR3 DNA is TGTGCCTGGAGTGGTTCTGCGGGAGTGGGAAACGAGCAGTACTTC.

In its sample, this clone was seen a few times. The V gene is TRBV6-4, the J gene TRBJ1-3, with TRBD1 matching 11 bases. Trimming cost V 2 bases and J 0 bases; bases outside gene matches: 18. Germline CDR1 and CDR2: MRHNA and SNTAGT. CDR3 length: 22 residues. As DNA, the CDR3 is TGTGCCAGCAGTGACGCCCTAAAGGGACAGGGGGGCTACTTATGCTCTGGAAACACCATATATTTT. The encoded protein is CASSDALKGQGGYLCSGNTIYF.

V is TRBV10-3 and J is TRBJ2-7, with 7 positions matching TRBD2. The CDR3 loop spans 14 amino acids. The germline V gene has CDR1 ENHRY and CDR2 SYGVKD. V lost 2 bases, J lost 4 bases, and 5 bases stayed unmatched. The CDR3 DNA reads as TGTGCCATCAGTGAGGAAGCGGGGCGGTACGAGCAGTACTTC. It is translated as CAISEEAGRYEQYF.

V gene TRBV4-1 combines with J gene TRBJ2-7; D call uncertain. CDR1 and CDR2 from the germline V gene are MGHRA and YSYEKL. The V and J ends lost 5 bases and 3 bases respectively, with 8 bases between them. The CDR3 spans 12 residues. DNA for the CDR3: TGCGCCAGCAGCGACTTACGCTACGAGCAGTACTTC. Its protein product is CASSDLRYEQYF.

The V call is TRBV3-1 (or the pseudogene TRBV3-2), the J call TRBJ2-6; tentative D call: TRBD1 (5 bases). CDR1 and CDR2 (germline): LGHDT, YNNKEL (reference sequence). The CDR3 runs to 17 residues. Trimming cost V 7 bases and J 4 bases, with 20 bases left between them. CDR3 bases: TGTGCCAGCACTCATCATAGTGGGGCAGCCGGGGCCAACGTCCTGACTTTC. Translating it yields CASTHHSGAAGANVLTF.

The chain has TRBV3-1 (or the pseudogene TRBV3-2) and TRBJ2-7; 8 bases are a match to TRBD2. Trimming cost V 0 bases and J 7 bases; bases outside gene matches: 8. The CDR3 totals 15 residues. Germline V CDR1 and CDR2: LGHDT, YNNKEL (reference sequence). CDR3 residues: CASSQDQGTRWEQYF. DNA for the CDR3: TGTGCCAGCAGCCAAGATCAGGGGACTAGATGGGAGCAGTACTTC.

The V gene is TRBV19, the J gene TRBJ1-1, with D tentatively TRBD1 (5 bases). V lost 6 bases to trimming and J lost 3 bases, with 11 bases between them. The CDR3 loop spans 13 amino acids. Germline assignment: CDR1 LNHDA and CDR2 SQIVND (reference sequence). DNA of the CDR3: TGTGCCAGTAGCGGACAAGTAGACACTGAAGCTTTCTTT. Protein: CASSGQVDTEAFF.

J is TRBJ2-3 and V is TRBV3-1 (or the pseudogene TRBV3-2); no reliable D call. The V and J ends lost 0 bases and 3 bases respectively, with 4 bases between them. The length of the CDR3 is 13 residues. Germline CDR1 LGHDT, CDR2 YNNKEL (reference sequence). The CDR3 region is CASSQETTDTQYF. DNA for the CDR3: TGTGCCAGCAGCCAAGAGACTACAGATACGCAGTATTTT.

The chain combines TRBV6-1 with TRBJ1-5, with 7 nucleotides matching TRBD1. This CDR3 region has 16 residues. The J segment lost 4 bases and the V segment lost 3 bases, leaving 9 bases of the junction unmatched. Per germline, CDR1 MNHNS and CDR2 SASEGT. Here the CDR3 reads CASSEIRGQGNQPQHF. The CDR3 nucleotides read TGTGCCAGCAGTGAGATTAGGGGGCAGGGGAATCAGCCCCAGCATTTT.

The chain uses TRBV27 and TRBJ2-5; 7 bases map to TRBD1. Trimming cost V 5 bases and J 1 base; bases outside gene matches: 4. The CDR3 is made up of 14 amino acids. The germline V gene has CDR1 MNHEY and CDR2 SMNVEV (reference sequence). The CDR3 loop is CASSARGTQETQYF. CDR3 coding DNA: TGTGCCAGCAGTGCCAGGGGGACCCAAGAGACCCAGTACTTC.

V and J are TRBV9 and TRBJ1-1, with 7 bases that match TRBD1. CDR1 and CDR2 from the germline V gene are SGDLS and YYNGEE. V trimming: 4 bases; J trimming: 10 bases; junction bases outside the gene matches: 16. The CDR3 spans 15 residues. CDR3 sequence: CASSPREGTADRAFF. CDR3 DNA sequence: TGTGCCAGCAGCCCTCGAGAGGGGACAGCTGATAGAGCTTTCTTT.

Only one count was recorded for this clone. This chain connects TRBV19 to TRBJ2-7; no clear D. Trimming pared 8 bases from V and 1 base from J, leaving 15 bases between. Germline CDR1 reads LNHDA; CDR2 reads SQIVND (reference sequence). CDR3 size: 14 residues. CDR3 DNA sequence: TGTGCCAGTTCCCAGGCCGTTGGGTCCTACGAGCAGTACTTC. Protein sequence: CASSQAVGSYEQYF. Drawing the rest from reference TRBV19 and TRBJ2-7, the complete variable domain is DGGITQSPKYLFRKEGQNVTLSCEQNLNHDAMYWYRQDPGQGLRLIYYSQIVNDFQKGDIAEGYSVSREKKESFPLTVTSAQKNPTAFYLCASSQAVGSYEQYFGPGTRLTVT.

The chain has TRBV6-4 and TRBJ2-6; TRBD1 is a possible D gene (5 bases). The CDR3 is 15 amino acids. Trimming pared 6 bases from V and 0 bases from J, leaving 9 bases between. Germline V CDR1 and CDR2: MRHNA, SNTAGT. The CDR3 region is CASRLDSSGANVLTF. The CDR3 nucleotides read TGTGCCAGCAGACTTGACAGCTCTGGGGCCAACGTCCTGACTTTC.

The chain has TRBV19 and TRBJ2-1, with 11 bases identical to TRBD2. The germline gives CDR1 LNHDA, CDR2 SQIVND (reference sequence). V lost 3 bases and J lost 2; bases outside the gene matches: 9. The CDR3 totals 18 residues. CDR3 coding DNA: TGTGCCAGTAGTATCAGTAGCGGGGGGGCGATCCCCTACAATGAGCAGTTCTTC. Translated, it gives CASSISSGGAIPYNEQFF.

The rearrangement joins TRBV28 to TRBJ1-1; D is unresolved. The CDR3 sequence is 12 residues long. The germline V and J ends were trimmed by 6 bases and 5 bases, with 10 bases remaining between them. Per the germline V gene, CDR1 is MDHEN and CDR2 is SYDVKM. DNA for the CDR3: TGTGCCAGCAGCGCCACCCGGACTGAAGCTTTCTTT. It encodes CASSATRTEAFF. The full variable domain, completed using reference TRBV28 and TRBJ1-1, is DVKVTQSSRYLVKRTGEKVFLECVQDMDHENMFWYRQDPGLGLRLIYFSYDVKMKEKGDIPEGYSVSREKKERFSLILESASTNQTSMYLCASSATRTEAFFGQGTRLTVV.

The table lists this clone with a count of one. This rearrangement joins TRBV28 to TRBJ1-4; TRBD1 matches 10 bases. Germline CDR1 MDHEN, CDR2 SYDVKM. V lost 6 bases to trimming and J lost 7 bases; unmatched junction nucleotides: 11. The CDR3 runs 16 residues. The CDR3 DNA follows: TGTGCCAGCAGCACTCCCCCGGGACAGGGGCGTGAAAAACTGTTTTTT. Protein: CASSTPPGQGREKLFF.

The rearrangement links TRBV2 to TRBJ1-5, with D unresolved. Germline V gene lookup returns CDR1 SNHLY and CDR2 FYNNEI. Trimming removed 5 bases from V and 4 bases from J, with 9 bases in between. The CDR3 extends over 13 amino acids. The CDR3: CASSSRQNQPQHF. CDR3 bases: TGTGCCAGCAGTTCTCGACAAAATCAGCCCCAGCATTTT.

The rearrangement uses TRBV11-3 and TRBJ1-1, with 7 positions matching TRBD1. Germline CDR1 SGHNT, CDR2 YENEEA. The CDR3 length is 14 residues. Germline trimming cut 7 bases from V and 6 bases from J; bases unmatched to any gene: 11. The CDR3 DNA reads as TGTGCCAGCACCGAACAGGGGTACGACGCTGAAGCTTTCTTT. It encodes CASTEQGYDAEAFF.

The chain joins TRBV4-2 to TRBJ1-6; no clear D gene. Per the germline V gene, CDR1 is LGHNA and CDR2 is YNFKEQ. V dropped 0 bases and J dropped 7 bases, with 7 bases sitting between them. The length of the CDR3 is 14 residues. The CDR3 nucleotides are TGTGCCAGCAGCCAAGACCGGGAAAATTCACCCCTCCACTTT. Amino acids: CASSQDRENSPLHF.